Sequencing of this TCR beta chain was carried out in a study of PD-1 blockade in classical Hodgkin lymphoma. After autologous stem cell transplantation all patients relapsed, and prior brentuximab vedotin exposure differed between cohorts. Sequencing was performed with immunoSEQ multiplex PCR; in TCRdb, only in-frame clones are kept and a portion is missing. Of about 46,000 clones in the sample, around 70% were seen once. Note on this clone: The antigen remains unidentified.

Whole-study findings and limits: What caused the repertoire differences, perhaps disease activity or prior therapy, remains undefined.

The receptor's source is a human donor with classical Hodgkin lymphoma. Sequenced material: peripheral blood mononuclear cells (PBMCs), taken at baseline.

In nucleotides, the CDR3 is TGTGCCAGCAGCATACAGGGGGCCCTTCAGCCCCAGCATTTT. Amino acid sequence: CASSIQGALQPQHF. The gene calls are TRBV2 and TRBJ1-5; TRBD1 agrees at 9 bases. Germline assignment: CDR1 SNHLY and CDR2 FYNNEI. This CDR3 spans 14 amino acids. Unmatched junction bases numbered 6, after V lost 6 bases and J lost 6 bases.